This T cell receptor beta chain was captured by sequencing in a study of cytomegalovirus exposure and HLA in healthy donors. PCR involved 60 Vbeta and 13 Jbeta primers. TCRdb keeps only in-frame clones here, not all; method: immunoSEQ multiplex PCR. The profile shows about 140,000 clones, roughly 86% of them singletons. CDR3 length: 14 amino acids. CDR1 MGHRA and CDR2 YSYEKL come from the germline V gene. Trimming took 4 bases from V and 7 from J; bases not matched to a gene: 5. The gene calls are TRBV4-1 and TRBJ1-2; 11 nucleotides match TRBD1. The sample taken for sequencing was PBMCs. The sequence was obtained from a man younger than 30 in good health and CMV-seropositive. The CDR3 spells CASSPGQGAIGYTF. The CDR3 DNA sequence: TGCGCCAGCAGCCCTGGACAGGGGGCGATTGGCTACACCTTC.